Listed below are T cell receptor beta chains from one sample, sequenced in a study of blood T cell repertoires in COVID-19. The table came from immunoSEQ multiplex PCR; TCRdb's copy has only in-frame clones and leaves some out. The table includes 250,000 to 350,000 clones, about nine tenths detected once. Sequenced sample: peripheral blood. The source is a woman aged 45-59 years who had recovered from COVID-19. CDR3s include the opening cysteine and the closing phenylalanine or tryptophan. A D gene is named only where the DNA matches it firmly. A clone size is listed for some rows: how often the clone was seen (once, few, many), or a class if it is expanded.

clone size: once; J gene: TRBJ2-3; D gene: TRBD2; V gene: TRBV27; CDR3 protein: CASSYLGLAGDLSTDTQYF; CDR3 DNA: TGTGCCAGCAGTTACCTCGGACTAGCGGGAGATCTAAGCACAGATACGCAGTATTTT
clone size: -; J gene: TRBJ1-1; D gene: -; V gene: TRBV28; CDR3 protein: CASSFQEAFF; CDR3 DNA: TGTGCCAGCAGTTTCCAAGAAGCTTTCTTT
clone size: -; J gene: TRBJ2-4; D gene: -; V gene: TRBV7-8; CDR3 protein: CASSTLRGIQYF; CDR3 DNA: TGTGCCAGCAGCACCCTCCGGGGTATTCAGTACTTC
clone size: -; J gene: TRBJ2-1; D gene: TRBD1; V gene: TRBV7-2; CDR3 protein: CASSPRQGAYQFF; CDR3 DNA: TGTGCCAGCAGCCCCCGGCAGGGGGCATATCAGTTCTTC
clone size: -; J gene: TRBJ2-7; D gene: TRBD1; V gene: TRBV20-1; CDR3 protein: CSASGAQGRGPREQYF; CDR3 DNA: TGCAGTGCTAGTGGGGCCCAAGGCAGGGGGCCGAGGGAGCAGTACTTC
clone size: -; J gene: TRBJ1-1; D gene: -; V gene: TRBV7-2; CDR3 protein: CASSLAPAGMNTEAFF; CDR3 DNA: TGTGCCAGCAGCTTAGCGCCTGCAGGTATGAACACTGAAGCTTTCTTT
clone size: -; J gene: TRBJ2-7; D gene: TRBD1; V gene: TRBV11-2; CDR3 protein: CASSLTGTGTYEQYF; CDR3 DNA: TGTGCCAGCAGCCTTACGGGGACAGGAACCTACGAGCAGTACTTC
clone size: -; J gene: TRBJ2-3; D gene: -; V gene: TRBV10-3; CDR3 protein: CAISAQGDTQYF; CDR3 DNA: TGTGCCATCAGCGCCCAGGGAGATACGCAGTATTTT
clone size: -; J gene: TRBJ2-3; D gene: -; V gene: TRBV15; CDR3 protein: CATSRGSGSTDTQYF; CDR3 DNA: TGTGCCACCAGCAGAGGAAGCGGGAGCACAGATACGCAGTATTTT
clone size: -; J gene: TRBJ1-2; D gene: TRBD1; V gene: TRBV5-6; CDR3 protein: CASSVTGGMGYTF; CDR3 DNA: TGTGCCAGCAGCGTTACAGGGGGCATGGGCTACACCTTC
clone size: -; J gene: TRBJ1-6; D gene: -; V gene: TRBV30; CDR3 protein: CAWNRVDNSPLHF; CDR3 DNA: TGTGCCTGGAACAGGGTTGATAATTCACCCCTCCACTTT
clone size: -; J gene: TRBJ1-2; D gene: -; V gene: TRBV19; CDR3 protein: CASSMSANYGYTF; CDR3 DNA: TGTGCCAGTAGTATGAGTGCTAACTATGGCTACACCTTC
clone size: -; J gene: TRBJ2-5; D gene: TRBD1; V gene: TRBV5-6; CDR3 protein: CASSLRDRGLKYF; CDR3 DNA: TGTGCCAGCAGCTTGAGGGACAGGGGATTGAAGTACTTC
clone size: -; J gene: TRBJ2-1; D gene: TRBD2; V gene: TRBV18; CDR3 protein: CASSSLAGVGTYNEQFF; CDR3 DNA: TGTGCCAGCTCCTCACTAGCGGGAGTGGGGACCTACAATGAGCAGTTCTTC
clone size: once; J gene: TRBJ1-2; D gene: -; V gene: TRBV29-1; CDR3 protein: CSVEGRGSNYGYTF; CDR3 DNA: TGCAGCGTTGAAGGGAGGGGTTCTAACTATGGCTACACCTTC
clone size: -; J gene: TRBJ1-1; D gene: TRBD1; V gene: TRBV5-4; CDR3 protein: CASRSGQVNTEAFF; CDR3 DNA: TGTGCCAGCAGGTCGGGACAGGTGAACACTGAAGCTTTCTTT